This T cell receptor beta chain was captured by sequencing in a study of CD8 T cells in ankylosing spondylitis. CDR3 length: 16 amino acids. V shed 5 bases, J shed 6 bases, and the junction held 10 bases outside the gene matches. CDR1 and CDR2 from the germline V gene are LGHNT and FRNRAP. Quantitative 5'-RACE with molecular barcodes generated TCR beta libraries. One entry per CDR3 protein results from TCRdb running MiXCR on the 5' RACE reads. The sample has fewer than 25,000 distinct CDR3 sequences, roughly 13% seen once. Many counts were recorded for this clonotype. The antigen remains unidentified. General study results and limits: In synovial fluid and blood from reactive arthritis, some motif variants were previously reported. From matched ankylosing spondylitis synovial fluid, disease-linked clones were reportedly recovered at significantly enriched levels.

Sequencing was performed on blood. The rearrangement uses TRBV12-5 and TRBJ2-2; 9 bases are shared with TRBD1. This receptor was identified in a male donor with ankylosing spondylitis or in good health (not recorded which). DNA of the CDR3: TGTGCTAGTGGTCCCCCTGGTACAGGGGGCCCCGGGGAGCTGTTTTTT. It is translated as CASGPPGTGGPGELFF.